This TCR beta chain was captured by sequencing in a study of regulatory T cells in long-lasting Graves disease. Background on the study: By definition, persistent Graves' disease involved antithyroid drugs for over 5 years alongside positive TSH receptor antibodies.

This clonotype has at least ten counts. No antigen is known for it. This CDR3 comprises 14 residues. CDR1 is DFQATT and CDR2 is SNEGSKA in the germline V gene (reference sequence). Trimming took off 6 bases at V and 4 bases at J, with 18 bases between the two ends. Time point denoted: persistent/refractory GD, antithyroid drugs over 5 years with positive TRAb. From RNA extracted from PBMCs, the TCR library was made. The study's findings and limits: Less diverse TCR repertoires were seen in persistent Graves' patients than in newly diagnosed ones. Segments TRBV28, TRBJ1-2 and TRBJ2-5 showed preferential usage in persistent disease.

Through Arm-PCR of CDR3 regions and iRepertoire HTBI primers, TCR beta libraries were built. MiXCR, run by TCRdb on the multiplex PCR reads, gives a single entry per CDR3 protein. The table includes a few hundred thousand distinct CDR3 sequences, 23% detected once. The chain couples TRBV20-1 to TRBJ1-1; possibly TRBD1 for D (5 bases). The sequenced sample was peripheral blood mononuclear cells (PBMCs), obtained when the disease was refractory, from a patient treated with antithyroid drugs. The origin of this receptor is a woman aged 40-49 years with Graves disease. CDR3 sequence (DNA): TGCAGTGCCAACCCATCGGACACTGCCACTGAAGCTTTCTTT. This encodes CSANPSDTATEAFF.